This T cell receptor beta chain was sequenced during a study of cytomegalovirus exposure and HLA in healthy donors. Whole-study findings and limits: It was reported that TCR beta sequences correctly inferred the HLA-A and HLA-B alleles for most subjects. About 87% or about 30% of the time was how often most TCR beta V segments were productive, according to an earlier analysis. Sequence variants that were highly shared formed a cluster that was likely a sequencing artifact.

Trimming pared 0 bases from V and 3 bases from J, leaving 11 bases between. The germline V gene encodes CDR1 LGHNA and CDR2 YSLEER. The CDR3 covers 15 residues. To note about this clone: Its cognate antigen is unknown.

Both 60 Vbeta primers and 13 Jbeta primers went into the PCR. TCRdb keeps only in-frame clones here, not all; method: immunoSEQ multiplex PCR. The table shows some 190,000 clones, with around three quarters occurring only once. V gene TRBV4-3 combines with J gene TRBJ1-2; a possible D gene is TRBD1 (5 bases). This receptor was taken from a woman younger than 45 in good health and CMV-seronegative. Sequences were obtained from PBMCs. CDR3 loop: CASSQDGQGYYGYTF. The CDR3 nucleotides read TGCGCCAGCAGCCAAGATGGGCAGGGTTACTATGGCTACACCTTC.